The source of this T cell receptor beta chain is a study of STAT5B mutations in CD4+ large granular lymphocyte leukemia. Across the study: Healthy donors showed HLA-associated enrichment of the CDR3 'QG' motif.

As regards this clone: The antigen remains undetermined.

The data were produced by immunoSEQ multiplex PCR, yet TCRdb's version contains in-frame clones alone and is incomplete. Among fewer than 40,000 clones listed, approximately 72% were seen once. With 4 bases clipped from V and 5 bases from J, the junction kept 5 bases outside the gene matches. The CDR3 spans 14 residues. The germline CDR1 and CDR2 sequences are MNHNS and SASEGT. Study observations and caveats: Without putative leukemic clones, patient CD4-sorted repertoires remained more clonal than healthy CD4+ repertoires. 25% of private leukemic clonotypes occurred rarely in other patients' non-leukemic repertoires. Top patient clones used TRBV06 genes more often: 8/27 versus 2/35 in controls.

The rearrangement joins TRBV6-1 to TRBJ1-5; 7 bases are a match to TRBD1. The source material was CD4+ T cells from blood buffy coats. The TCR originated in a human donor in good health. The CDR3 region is CASSVPGGDQPQHF. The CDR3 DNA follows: TGTGCCAGCAGTGTACCAGGGGGTGATCAGCCCCAGCATTTT.